A single sample is the source of the 10 T cell receptor beta chains below, sequenced in a study of regulatory T cells in long-lasting Graves disease. The time point: persistent/refractory GD, antithyroid drugs over 5 years with positive TRAb. With RNA extracted from PBMCs as input, the TCR library was made. Arm-PCR of CDR3 regions with iRepertoire HTBI primers generated TCR beta libraries. TCRdb re-derived calls from the multiplex PCR reads in MiXCR, one entry per CDR3 protein. The sample shows 300,000 to 500,000 distinct CDR3 sequences, around 21% of them seen only once. Sequenced here: peripheral blood mononuclear cells (PBMCs), sampled when the disease was refractory, from a patient treated with antithyroid drugs. Receptors were obtained from a female donor with Graves disease.

Many counts were recorded for this clonotype. This chain links TRBV30 with TRBJ1-4; D is perhaps TRBD1 (5 bases). The V end was cut by 1 base, the J end by 3 bases, with 6 bases between. The CDR3 contains 13 residues. Germline CDR1 reads GTSNPN; CDR2 reads SVGIG (reference sequence). In DNA form, the CDR3 reads TGTGCCTGGAGTGGACAGCCTAATGAAAAACTGTTTTTT. This encodes CAWSGQPNEKLFF.

In this sample, this clonotype turned up many times. The chain's CDR3 is CASSLVAILLTSNEQFF. CDR3 nucleotide sequence: TGTGCCAGCAGCTTAGTGGCAATACTCCTAACCTCCAATGAGCAGTTCTTC. The V gene is TRBV7-2, the J gene TRBJ2-1, with D unresolved. With 1 base removed from V and 6 bases from J, the gap between germline ends came to 19 bases. CDR3 size: 17 residues. The germline CDR1 and CDR2 sequences are SGHTA and FQGNSA.

As for this clonotype: With a much larger clone just one base away, this may be a read error. This chain connects TRBV6-2 or TRBV6-3 to TRBJ2-7, with TRBD1 identical over 7 bases. Per germline, CDR1 MNHEY and CDR2 SVGEGT. The CDR3 totals 14 residues. Trimming took 6 bases from V and 6 from J; bases not matched to a gene: 11. CDR3: CASSPDRRSLEQYF. CDR3 sequence (DNA): TGTGCCAGCAGCCCGGACAGGAGATCCCTCGAGCAGTACTTC.

In its sample, this clonotype was seen many times. The chain joins TRBV7-2 to TRBJ1-5; D gene unclear. The CDR3 totals 14 residues. Trimming removed 5 bases from V and 0 bases from J, with 8 bases in between. Germline V gene lookup returns CDR1 SGHTA and CDR2 FQGNSA. This CDR3 is CASSDVNSNQPQHF. CDR3 in DNA: TGTGCCAGCAGCGACGTCAATAGCAATCAGCCCCAGCATTTT.

In its sample, this clonotype was seen many times. As DNA, the CDR3 is TGTGCCAGCAGCTTAGAGAGGGGGTACTCCTACGAGCAGTACTTC. Encoded protein: CASSLERGYSYEQYF. This rearrangement joins TRBV11-2 to TRBJ2-7, with D possibly matching TRBD1 (6 bases). The V gene lost 0 bases and the J gene lost 0 bases, with 9 bases spanning the gap. CDR3 size: 15 residues. CDR1 and CDR2 (germline): SGHAT, FQNNGV.

This clonotype was picked up many times. The CDR3 loop is CASGSSRDILQETQYF. The CDR3 DNA reads as TGTGCTAGTGGTTCTTCCCGGGACATCCTCCAAGAGACCCAGTACTTC. The chain uses TRBV12-5 and TRBJ2-5, with D perhaps TRBD1 (6 bases). Germline V gene sequence: CDR1 LGHNT, CDR2 FRNRAP. The CDR3 is 16 amino acids. V was shortened by 4 bases and J by 1 base, with 16 bases between the two germline ends.

Comment on this clonotype: This CDR3 is missing its conserved last phenylalanine or tryptophan, likely due to a read error. The V call is TRBV3-1, the J call TRBJ2-2, with D uncertain. The CDR3 totals 11 residues. V was pared by 5 bases and J by 8 bases, with 6 bases between. CDR1 is LGHDT, CDR2 YNNKEL, per germline (reference sequence). The CDR3 region has the DNA TGTGCCAGCAGCTTTGGGGGGGAGCTGTTTCTT. Translating it yields CASSFGGELFL.

The rearrangement uses TRBV4-1 and TRBJ2-3; D uncertain. Germline CDR1 reads MGHRA; CDR2 reads YSYEKL. CDR3 length: 17 amino acids. With 1 base removed from V and 8 bases from J, the gap between germline ends came to 22 bases. CDR3 region: CASSQGKGGSRIGTQYF. The CDR3 nucleotides are TGCGCCAGCAGCCAAGGAAAAGGCGGTTCCAGGATAGGTACGCAGTATTTT.

V usage is TRBV6-1 and J usage is TRBJ2-7, with 8 bases identical to TRBD1. J lost 3 bases, V lost 2 bases, and 3 bases had no gene match. This CDR3 has 14 residues. The germline gives CDR1 MNHNS, CDR2 SASEGT. The CDR3 loop reads CASSELQGVYEQYF. Written as DNA, the CDR3 is TGTGCCAGCAGTGAATTACAGGGGGTCTACGAGCAGTACTTC.

This clonotype has a count of ten or more. This sequence joins TRBV20-1 and TRBJ1-6; the match to TRBD1 covers 9 bases. V dropped 5 bases and J dropped 6; count of bases not matched to a gene: 5. CDR1 and CDR2 (germline): DFQATT, SNEGSKA (reference sequence). This CDR3 spans 14 amino acids. Here the CDR3 DNA reads TGCAGTGCTCAGAAGGACAGGGGTAATTCACCCCTCCACTTT. This translates into CSAQKDRGNSPLHF.